This TCR beta chain was sequenced for a study of Tregs in tolerant kidney transplant recipients. Points from the study as a whole: Biological reproducibility was not directly addressed, but technical replication error appeared minimal. For some patients, primers changed over time, blocking nucleotide-level comparison. Tolerant patients' donor-specific Tregs expanded beyond overall Tregs, suggesting antigen-driven growth.

Note on this clone: What it recognizes is unknown.

TCRdb's copy holds only in-frame clones and misses some; the assay was immunoSEQ multiplex PCR. The sample has some 64,000 clones; roughly 98% are singletons. This CDR3 comprises 14 residues. Germline values: CDR1 SGHNT, CDR2 YYREEE (reference sequence). Trimming cost V 4 bases and J 7 bases; bases outside gene matches: 5. The chain couples TRBV5-4 to TRBJ1-6; 7 bases are shared with TRBD1. Sequenced material: Tregs from blood, taken before the transplant. The source is a human donor who received a combined kidney and bone marrow transplant. The CDR3, as DNA: TGTGCCAGCAGCCACGGACAGGAGAATTCACCCCTCCACTTT. It specifies CASSHGQENSPLHF. Together with reference TRBV5-4 and TRBJ1-6, the CDR3 gives the full variable domain: ETGVTQSPTHLIKTRGQQVTLRCSSQSGHNTVSWYQQALGQGPQFIFQYYREEENGRGNFPPRFSGLQFPNYSSELNVNALELDDSALYLCASSHGQENSPLHFGNGTRLTVT.